The rows below give T cell receptor beta chains drawn from one sample of a study of identifying expanded T cells in peripheral blood. Sequencing was performed with immunoSEQ multiplex PCR; in TCRdb, only in-frame clones are kept and a portion is missing. The sample has 81,000 or so clones; around 83% are singletons. The specimen was blood. The receptors derive from a person aged 18 to 75 in good health. The CDR3 runs from the conserved cysteine through the conserved F or W. Each record gives: J gene, D gene, V gene, clone size, CDR3 protein, CDR3 DNA. The D gene is left open where the match is weak. The size of a clone is reported for some rows only, either as once, few or many, or as a class for expanded clones.

TRBJ2-7,.,TRBV11-1,.,CASSLAALYEQYF,TGTGCCAGCAGCTTAGCGGCGTTATACGAGCAGTACTTC
TRBJ2-7,TRBD1,TRBV28,.,CASSFPPTGSYEQYF,TGTGCCAGCAGTTTCCCCCCGACAGGGTCTTACGAGCAGTACTTC
TRBJ1-2,TRBD1,TRBV7-3,.,CASSSGQGLGYTF,TGTGCCAGCAGCTCCGGACAGGGGCTTGGCTACACCTTC
TRBJ2-1,TRBD2,TRBV7-2,.,CASSLTASGSYNEQFF,TGTGCCAGCAGCTTAACAGCTAGCGGGAGCTACAATGAGCAGTTCTTC
TRBJ2-5,.,TRBV4-2,.,CASSQAPPETQYF,TGTGCCAGCAGCCAAGCCCCCCCAGAGACCCAGTACTTC
TRBJ1-1,.,TRBV7-2,.,CASSAQSGGTEAFF,TGTGCCAGCAGCGCTCAATCCGGGGGGACTGAAGCTTTCTTT
TRBJ1-2,.,TRBV28,few,CASSSTSTGNYGYTF,TGTGCCAGCAGTTCAACCTCGACCGGTAACTATGGCTACACCTTC
TRBJ2-1,TRBD2,TRBV28,.,CASSYPSGRALDEQFF,TGTGCCAGCAGTTATCCTAGCGGGAGGGCCCTCGATGAGCAGTTCTTC
TRBJ2-7,.,TRBV5-1,.,CASSLPSVRDNEQYF,TGCGCCAGCAGCTTGCCAAGTGTGCGGGACAACGAGCAGTACTTC
TRBJ2-1,.,TRBV9,.,CASSVLSGGAYNEQFF,TGTGCCAGCAGCGTACTATCCGGAGGAGCCTACAATGAGCAGTTCTTC
TRBJ1-3,TRBD1,TRBV7-6,.,CASSLARQGEEGSGNTIYF,TGTGCCAGCAGCTTAGCAAGACAGGGAGAAGAGGGCTCTGGAAACACCATATATTTT
TRBJ2-7,TRBD1,TRBV27,.,CASSSTGYEQYF,TGTGCCAGCAGTTCGACAGGGTACGAGCAGTACTTC
TRBJ2-2,.,TRBV2,.,CASMWGPSGTGELFF,TGTGCCAGCATGTGGGGACCCTCGGGCACCGGGGAGCTGTTTTTT
TRBJ2-7,TRBD1,TRBV23-1,once,CASSQSTGKSYEQYF,TGCGCCAGCAGTCAATCGACAGGGAAGAGCTACGAGCAGTACTTC
TRBJ1-1,.,TRBV10-3,few,CAISESHQGNTEAFF,TGTGCCATCAGTGAGTCGCATCAGGGCAACACTGAAGCTTTCTTT
TRBJ2-1,TRBD2,TRBV5-1,.,CASSSVLAGATHEQFF,TGCGCCAGCAGCTCGGTTTTAGCGGGAGCGACCCATGAGCAGTTCTTC
TRBJ2-3,TRBD1,TRBV7-9,.,CASSRDRGADTQYF,TGTGCCAGCAGCCGCGACAGGGGCGCAGATACGCAGTATTTT
TRBJ2-1,.,TRBV11-2,once,CASSLAAASVNEQFF,TGTGCCAGCAGCTTAGCGGCGGCCAGTGTGAATGAGCAGTTCTTC
TRBJ1-3,.,TRBV7-9,.,CASSLVMTSGNTIYF,TGTGCCAGCAGCTTAGTAATGACCTCTGGAAACACCATATATTTT
TRBJ2-1,.,TRBV7-3,.,CASGISAPTSYNEQFF,TGTGCCAGCGGGATCAGCGCTCCCACCTCCTACAATGAGCAGTTCTTC
TRBJ1-2,TRBD1,TRBV4-1,.,CASSRGPANYGYTF,TGCGCCAGCAGCAGGGGGCCAGCTAACTATGGCTACACCTTC
TRBJ2-7,.,TRBV9,.,CASSVDQGTYEQYF,TGTGCCAGCAGCGTAGACCAGGGAACCTACGAGCAGTACTTC
TRBJ1-2,.,TRBV15,.,CATSRDKSSYGYTF,TGTGCCACCAGCAGAGATAAGAGTTCCTATGGCTACACCTTC
TRBJ2-5,.,TRBV29-1,.,CSVGGSGWYQETQYF,TGCAGCGTTGGGGGAAGCGGGTGGTACCAAGAGACCCAGTACTTC
TRBJ1-1,TRBD1,TRBV28,.,CASSLFRQGAGGKAFF,TGTGCCAGCAGTTTATTTCGCCAGGGGGCTGGGGGAAAGGCTTTCTTT